The 26 T cell receptor beta chains below come from one sample, sequenced in a study of cytomegalovirus exposure and HLA in healthy donors. Both 60 Vbeta primers and 13 Jbeta primers went into the PCR. The assay was immunoSEQ multiplex PCR, and TCRdb's table has in-frame clones only and misses some. Counted here are 150,000 to 200,000 clones, roughly 85% occurring once; the ten biggest clones make up about 2.5%. Sequencing used PBMCs. The receptor set was obtained from a woman aged 45-60 years in good health and CMV-seronegative.

The chain couples TRBV6-1 to TRBJ2-2; 9 bases align to TRBD1. Germline V gene sequence: CDR1 MNHNS, CDR2 SASEGT. V was pared by 7 bases and J by 5 bases, with 5 bases of the junction left unmatched. This CDR3 spans 14 amino acids. CDR3 DNA sequence: TGTGCCAGCACCCGGGACAGGGATACCGGGGAGCTGTTTTTT. As protein: CASTRDRDTGELFF.

The chain recombines TRBV28 with TRBJ2-1; 11 bases align to TRBD2. This CDR3 region has 17 residues. With 3 bases clipped from V and 1 base from J, the junction kept 5 bases outside the gene matches. Germline CDR1 MDHEN, CDR2 SYDVKM. DNA for the CDR3: TGTGCCAGCAGTTTCGCCGGGACTAGCGGTTCCTACAATGAGCAGTTCTTC. Amino acids: CASSFAGTSGSYNEQFF.

The rearrangement links TRBV28 to TRBJ2-7; maybe TRBD2 (5 bases). Trimming left V 6 bases short and J 5 bases short, with 17 bases between. This CDR3 is 14 amino acids long. Germline-derived CDR1 and CDR2 are MDHEN and SYDVKM. This chain's CDR3 is CASSDGLQLDEQYF. In DNA, the CDR3 is TGTGCCAGCAGCGATGGACTGCAGTTGGACGAGCAGTACTTC.

A remark on this clone: The sample has other DNA sequences that encode this CDR3 too. This chain links TRBV6-1 with TRBJ2-7; weak D call: TRBD2 (6 bases). The V gene lost 6 bases and the J gene lost 5 bases, with 20 bases spanning the gap. CDR3 length: 15 residues. Germline loops: CDR1 MNHNS, CDR2 SASEGT. The CDR3 nucleotides read TGTGCCAGCAGCGACGAGGGGAGGAGGATCGACGAGCAGTACTTC. It yields the protein CASSDEGRRIDEQYF.

The chain combines TRBV19 with TRBJ2-3; 7 nucleotides match TRBD2. CDR1 LNHDA and CDR2 SQIVND come from the germline V gene (reference sequence). J lost 2 bases, V lost 10 bases, and 15 bases had no gene match. This CDR3 comprises 16 residues. Here the CDR3 reads CAISTGEGPFTDTQYF. The CDR3 DNA reads TGTGCCATCTCAACCGGGGAGGGGCCCTTCACAGATACGCAGTATTTT.

The J gene is TRBJ2-7, the V gene TRBV29-1, with TRBD2 identical over 8 bases. This CDR3 region has 12 residues. CDR1 SQVTM and CDR2 ANQGSEA come from the germline V gene. V gave up 2 bases and J gave up 8 bases; unmatched junction bases: 5. The CDR3 loop reads CSVENGRAQQYF. The CDR3 DNA reads TGCAGCGTTGAAAACGGGAGGGCCCAGCAGTACTTC.

V gene TRBV27 combines with J gene TRBJ1-2; tentative D call: TRBD1 (6 bases). The V and J ends lost 5 bases and 8 bases respectively, with 27 bases between them. Germline CDR1 reads MNHEY; CDR2 reads SMNVEV (reference sequence). CDR3 length: 17 amino acids. CDR3 nucleotide sequence: TGTGCCAGCAGTCTGGGGGGGGCACCCCTTTCTAGTGGGGGCTACACCTTC. Protein: CASSLGGAPLSSGGYTF.

The rearrangement links TRBV11-3 to TRBJ2-7, with D possibly being TRBD1 (5 bases). In germline, CDR1 is SGHNT, CDR2 YENEEA. The V end lost 4 bases, the J end lost 7 bases, and 14 bases lay between the germline ends. The CDR3 totals 13 residues. The CDR3 region is CASSWDPKGEQYF. CDR3 bases: TGTGCCAGCAGCTGGGATCCAAAGGGGGAGCAGTACTTC.

The V call is TRBV28, the J call TRBJ1-5; D possibly corresponds to TRBD1 (5 bases). Trimming took 8 bases from V and 1 from J, leaving 9 bases between them. The germline CDR1 and CDR2 sequences are MDHEN and SYDVKM. CDR3 length: 13 residues. The CDR3 loop is CASADRSNQPQHF. As DNA, the CDR3 is TGTGCCAGCGCTGACAGAAGCAATCAGCCCCAGCATTTT.

The gene calls are TRBV28 and TRBJ2-7; tentative D call: TRBD1 (6 bases). V was pared by 8 bases and J by 1 base, with 12 bases between. CDR3 length equals 13 residues. Germline V gene data show CDR1 as MDHEN and CDR2 as SYDVKM. The CDR3 DNA reads as TGTGCCAGCGGCAGAACAGGGTCCTACGAGCAGTACTTC. This sequence encodes CASGRTGSYEQYF.

The V and J genes are TRBV28 and TRBJ2-1, with D maybe TRBD2 (5 bases). From germline, CDR1 is MDHEN and CDR2 SYDVKM. Trimming shortened V by 6 bases and J by 7 bases, and 7 bases separated the two germline ends. The length of the CDR3 is 11 residues. CDR3 sequence reads: CASRDLNEQFF. In DNA, the CDR3 is TGTGCCAGCAGGGACTTAAATGAGCAGTTCTTC.

This chain connects TRBV28 to TRBJ2-1; 14 positions match TRBD2. Germline assignment: CDR1 MDHEN and CDR2 SYDVKM. V dropped 4 bases and J dropped 7; count of bases not matched to a gene: 15. This CDR3 region has 19 residues. CDR3 amino acids: CASSSTRLGLAGDSNEQFF. The CDR3 bases are TGTGCCAGCAGTTCCACCCGCCTGGGACTAGCGGGAGACTCGAATGAGCAGTTCTTC.

This rearrangement joins TRBV28 to TRBJ2-7; TRBD2 matches 8 bases. Germline CDR1 reads MDHEN; CDR2 reads SYDVKM. The CDR3 is 15 residues long. Trimming at V came to 6 bases and at J to 4 bases, leaving 11 bases not matched to a gene. In DNA form, the CDR3 reads TGTGCCAGCAGACCTCGCGCGGGGGGCAGGTACGAGCAGTACTTC. Translating gives CASRPRAGGRYEQYF.

J is TRBJ2-2 and V is TRBV5-6, with D possibly matching TRBD2 (5 bases). The CDR3 runs 14 residues. Germline V gene sequence: CDR1 SGHDT, CDR2 YYEEEE. V lost 1 base to trimming and J lost 4 bases, with 8 bases between them. Here the CDR3 DNA reads TGTGCCAGCAGCTTGTGGGGAGCCACCGGGGAGCTGTTTTTT. Translated: CASSLWGATGELFF.

The chain couples TRBV19 to TRBJ2-1; no clear D. This CDR3 has 16 residues. CDR1 is LNHDA and CDR2 is SQIVND in the germline V gene (reference sequence). Trimming took off 0 bases at V and 5 bases at J, with 14 bases between the two ends. The CDR3: CASSIDPERRNNEQFF. CDR3 DNA sequence: TGTGCCAGTAGTATAGACCCGGAGAGGAGAAACAATGAGCAGTTCTTC. Full variable domain (outside the CDR3, taken from reference TRBV19 and TRBJ2-1): DGGITQSPKYLFRKEGQNVTLSCEQNLNHDAMYWYRQDPGQGLRLIYYSQIVNDFQKGDIAEGYSVSREKKESFPLTVTSAQKNPTAFYLCASSIDPERRNNEQFFGPGTRLTVL.

In its sample, this clone was seen once. The chain joins TRBV7-3 to TRBJ2-3; 8 bases match TRBD2. The CDR3 loop spans 14 amino acids. Germline-derived CDR1 and CDR2 are SGHTA and FQGTGA. V shed 6 bases, J shed 5 bases, and the junction held 7 bases outside the gene matches. This CDR3 is CASRRSGMGDTQYF. The CDR3 DNA sequence: TGTGCCAGCAGACGTAGCGGGATGGGAGATACGCAGTATTTT.

The V and J genes are TRBV29-1 and TRBJ2-1, with 10 bases that match TRBD2. J gave up 0 bases and V 7 bases, and 3 bases lay outside the gene matches. The germline gives CDR1 SQVTM, CDR2 ANQGSEA. The CDR3 totals 14 residues. The CDR3 DNA reads TGCAGCGCACTAGCGGGATACTCCTACAATGAGCAGTTCTTC. This gives the protein CSALAGYSYNEQFF.

The V and J genes are TRBV5-4 and TRBJ2-1; 9 nucleotides line up with TRBD2. The CDR3 is 13 residues long. The germline CDR1 and CDR2 sequences are SGHNT and YYREEE (reference sequence). V was pared by 0 bases and J by 12 bases, with 4 bases of the junction left unmatched. Here the CDR3 reads CASSLEVAGAQFF. The CDR3 nucleotides read TGTGCCAGCAGCTTGGAGGTAGCGGGAGCGCAGTTCTTC. Together with reference TRBV5-4 and TRBJ2-1, the CDR3 gives the full variable domain: ETGVTQSPTHLIKTRGQQVTLRCSSQSGHNTVSWYQQALGQGPQFIFQYYREEENGRGNFPPRFSGLQFPNYSSELNVNALELDDSALYLCASSLEVAGAQFFGPGTRLTVL.

This rearrangement joins TRBV5-1 to TRBJ2-2; possibly TRBD1 for D (5 bases). This CDR3 is built from 16 residues. The germline V gene encodes CDR1 SGHRS and CDR2 YFSETQ. The V gene lost 4 bases and the J gene lost 1 base, with 14 bases spanning the gap. DNA for the CDR3: TGCGCCAGCAGCCCAAAGGGCAGGGTGAACACCGGGGAGCTGTTTTTT. This encodes CASSPKGRVNTGELFF. Looking up the rest from reference TRBV5-1 and TRBJ2-2 gives the full variable domain: KAGVTQTPRYLIKTRGQQVTLSCSPISGHRSVSWYQQTPGQGLQFLFEYFSETQRNKGNFPGRFSGRQFSNSRSEMNVSTLELGDSALYLCASSPKGRVNTGELFFGEGSRLTVL.

For this clone: The germline gene is not matched at one end of the junction; a read error may be the cause. The chain employs TRBV7-9 and TRBJ2-7; 8 bases align to TRBD1. The germline CDR1 and CDR2 sequences are SEHNR and FQNEAQ (reference sequence). CDR3 length equals 14 residues. CDR3 nucleotide sequence: TGTTCCAGCAGCTTAGCCTCGACAGGGGACGAGCAGTACTTC. It translates to CSSSLASTGDEQYF.

V gene TRBV19 combines with J gene TRBJ2-5, with 9 bases aligning to TRBD1. With 4 bases clipped from V and 6 bases from J, the junction kept 6 bases outside the gene matches. Germline values: CDR1 LNHDA, CDR2 SQIVND (reference sequence). The CDR3 runs to 14 residues. The CDR3 reads CASSKGDREKTQYF. CDR3 DNA sequence: TGTGCCAGTAGTAAGGGGGACAGGGAGAAGACCCAGTACTTC.

This chain links TRBV9 with TRBJ2-7, with a weak D call TRBD2 (6 bases). V lost 3 bases to trimming and J lost 5 bases, with 18 bases between them. The CDR3 has 15 amino acids. In germline, CDR1 is SGDLS, CDR2 YYNGEE. This CDR3 reads CASSASLATRHEQYF. The CDR3 bases are TGTGCCAGCAGCGCCTCCCTAGCGACCCGCCACGAGCAGTACTTC.

This clone has just a few counts. The chain couples TRBV5-4 to TRBJ1-1; no clear D. Germline V gene lookup returns CDR1 SGHNT and CDR2 YYREEE (reference sequence). Trimming left V 0 bases short and J 0 bases short, with 6 bases between. CDR3 length equals 14 residues. The DNA of the CDR3 is TGTGCCAGCAGCTTGGGGCAGGTGAACACTGAAGCTTTCTTT. Translation: CASSLGQVNTEAFF.

In this sample, this clone turned up once. The J gene is TRBJ2-1, the V gene TRBV5-6; 7 positions match TRBD1. Germline CDR1 SGHDT, CDR2 YYEEEE. The CDR3 contains 15 residues. The V segment lost 5 bases and the J segment 0 bases; nucleotides outside the gene matches: 5. This chain's CDR3 is CASSLSGGSYNEQFF. The CDR3 nucleotides read TGTGCCAGCAGTCTCTCAGGGGGCTCCTACAATGAGCAGTTCTTC.

This clone was seen only once. V gene TRBV11-2 combines with J gene TRBJ2-1, with unresolved D. Germline V CDR1 and CDR2: SGHAT, FQNNGV. Between the trimmed V and J ends, which lost 1 base and 9 bases, there was a span of 13 bases. The CDR3 is 14 residues long. The DNA of the CDR3 is TGTGCCAGCAGCTTAGTCCCGGGTTGGAGTGAGCAGTTCTTC. Its translation is CASSLVPGWSEQFF.

This chain connects TRBV30 to TRBJ2-5; TRBD1 is a possible D gene (6 bases). The CDR3 is 14 amino acids. In germline, CDR1 is GTSNPN, CDR2 SVGIG (reference sequence). The germline V and J ends were trimmed by 4 bases and 2 bases, with 14 bases remaining between them. The CDR3 DNA sequence: TGTGCCTGGAACCGACAGGAGTGGCAAGAGACCCAGTACTTC. Protein: CAWNRQEWQETQYF.